This T cell receptor beta chain was identified in a study of T cells after yellow fever vaccination. General study findings and limits: A small proportion of clonotypes was detected in both the CD4 and CD8 compartments.

The table lists this clonotype with a few counts. What it binds is not known. V was trimmed by 2 bases and J by 5 bases, leaving 13 bases between them. The germline gives CDR1 SGHKS, CDR2 YYEKEE (reference sequence). The CDR3 sequence is 15 residues long. TCRdb re-called the 5' RACE reads through MiXCR, storing one row per CDR3 protein. The profile shows around 590,000 distinct CDR3 sequences, around 12% of them singletons. The receptor's source is a young man who received the YFV17D yellow fever vaccine. The chain uses TRBV5-5 and TRBJ2-2; D is perhaps TRBD2 (5 bases). The sequences come from PBMCs, collected on the day of the yellow fever booster vaccination. CDR3 loop: CASSFPWERTGELFF. The DNA of the CDR3 is TGTGCCAGCAGCTTTCCGTGGGAGAGGACCGGGGAGCTGTTTTTT. Full variable domain (missing parts from reference TRBV5-5 and TRBJ2-2): DAGVTQSPTHLIKTRGQQVTLRCSPISGHKSVSWYQQVLGQGPQFIFQYYEKEERGRGNFPDRFSARQFPNYSSELNVNALLLGDSALYLCASSFPWERTGELFFGEGSRLTVL.